The present TCR beta chain was sequenced within a study of blood T cell repertoires in COVID-19. About the study: Acute and convalescent COVID-19 samples came from the United States, Italy and Spain. PBMCs, B-cell-depleted T cells, or T cells provided the cDNA or gDNA that made up the material.

Germline CDR1 and CDR2: SGHVS and FNYEAQ. Trimming pared 8 bases from V and 9 bases from J, leaving 13 bases between. The CDR3 runs to 11 residues. Authors' methods: Estimates of nucleated cell counts were drawn from the amplification of reference gene primers. Profiled with immunoSEQ multiplex PCR; TCRdb holds only in-frame clones, not every one. V and J calls and clone size follow that table, whereas D and trimming were derived from the DNA. Here the sample spans 200,000 or so clones, about 78% being singletons. The sequencing input was peripheral blood. The clonotype was recovered from a woman between 70 and 85 years old with acute or convalescent COVID-19. The rearrangement uses TRBV7-6 and TRBJ1-1, with D possibly TRBD1 on 5 matching bases. The CDR3 DNA follows: TGTGCCAGCTCAGGGAACCAAAAAGCTTTCTTT. This gives the protein CASSGNQKAFF.